The 15 T cell receptor beta chains reported below all come from one sample, sequenced in a study of cytomegalovirus exposure and HLA in healthy donors. A multiplex PCR was run with 60 Vbeta primers and 13 Jbeta primers. Assay: immunoSEQ multiplex PCR; the TCRdb copy retains only in-frame clones and omits some. The data show 100,000 or so clones, more than 55% seen once. The sequenced sample consisted of PBMCs. The receptors here all came from a woman in her 30s in good health and CMV-seropositive.

J is TRBJ2-1 and V is TRBV5-1; D is uncertain. Trimming took off 2 bases at V and 0 bases at J, with 6 bases between the two ends. This CDR3 contains 14 residues. Germline loops: CDR1 SGHRS, CDR2 YFSETQ. CDR3 nucleotides: TGCGCCAGCAGCTTAGCAAGCTCCTACAATGAGCAGTTCTTC. Amino acids: CASSLASSYNEQFF.

Turning to this clone: The junction shows a germline mismatch at one end, possibly a read error. This chain links TRBV5-1 with TRBJ2-6, with TRBD2 matching over 8 bases. Germline V gene sequence: CDR1 SGHRS, CDR2 YFSETQ. The CDR3 contains 18 residues. The CDR3 loop reads CASSRGGTGSSGANVLAF. The CDR3 nucleotides are TGCGCCAGCAGCCGGGGGGGTACCGGTTCGTCTGGGGCCAACGTCCTGGCTTTC.

V and J are TRBV7-9 and TRBJ2-5; D gene ambiguous. The CDR3 length is 14 residues. Trimming pared 6 bases from V and 0 bases from J, leaving 11 bases between. The germline gives CDR1 SEHNR, CDR2 FQNEAQ (reference sequence). As DNA, the CDR3 is TGTGCCAGCAGTCGCGGCCAGTACCAAGAGACCCAGTACTTC. Protein: CASSRGQYQETQYF.

The gene calls are TRBV9 and TRBJ2-3, with TRBD1 matching 10 bases. The germline V gene encodes CDR1 SGDLS and CDR2 YYNGEE. J gave up 2 bases and V 0 bases, and 3 bases lay outside the gene matches. This CDR3 spans 16 amino acids. CDR3: CASSVGGQGPTDTQYF. The CDR3 DNA sequence: TGTGCCAGCAGCGTAGGGGGACAGGGGCCCACAGATACGCAGTATTTT.

The chain couples TRBV9 to TRBJ1-1, with 8 bases matching TRBD1. With V trimmed by 0 bases and J by 4 bases, 5 bases remained unmatched. Looked up from germline, CDR1 is SGDLS and CDR2 is YYNGEE. The CDR3 is made up of 15 amino acids. CDR3 sequence (DNA): TGTGCCAGCAGCGTAGTGGCAGGGGGCGGCACTGAAGCTTTCTTT. Protein product: CASSVVAGGGTEAFF.

This sequence joins TRBV6-1 and TRBJ1-4; D call uncertain. Between the trimmed V and J ends, which lost 3 bases and 2 bases, there was a span of 16 bases. This CDR3 comprises 17 residues. Germline values: CDR1 MNHNS, CDR2 SASEGT. CDR3 amino acids: CASSDRYRGYTNEKLFF. CDR3 nucleotide sequence: TGTGCCAGCAGTGATAGATACAGAGGGTATACTAATGAAAAACTGTTTTTT.

The chain is built from TRBV28 and TRBJ1-2; maybe TRBD1 (5 bases). Germline V gene lookup returns CDR1 MDHEN and CDR2 SYDVKM. This CDR3 contains 14 residues. V lost 6 bases, J lost 4 bases, and 15 bases lay in between. The CDR3 nucleotides read TGTGCCAGCAGCCTCAATCACGACAGCTATGGCTACACCTTC. Protein sequence: CASSLNHDSYGYTF.

The chain joins TRBV28 to TRBJ2-5; 9 nucleotides match TRBD2. The CDR3 consists of 12 residues. Germline V lookup: CDR1 MDHEN, CDR2 SYDVKM. Trimming cost V 10 bases and J 7 bases; bases outside gene matches: 7. The chain's CDR3 is CAIRAGGVTQYF. The CDR3 coding sequence is TGTGCCATCAGAGCGGGGGGTGTGACCCAGTACTTC.

The chain recombines TRBV5-1 with TRBJ1-2, with a possible D match to TRBD1 (5 bases). With 4 bases removed from V and 0 bases from J, the gap between germline ends came to 13 bases. CDR3 size: 15 residues. Germline V lookup: CDR1 SGHRS, CDR2 YFSETQ. This CDR3 is CASSKDGGSNYGYTF. For the CDR3, the DNA is TGCGCCAGCAGCAAGGACGGGGGGTCTAACTATGGCTACACCTTC.

This clone showed up just a few times. The gene calls are TRBV7-2 and TRBJ2-7, with D hard to call. CDR1 and CDR2 (germline): SGHTA, FQGNSA. This CDR3 contains 11 residues. The ends were cut back, 2 bases at V and 4 bases at J, with 3 bases in the middle. CDR3 loop: CASSLSYEQYF. The CDR3 DNA follows: TGTGCCAGCAGCTTATCGTACGAGCAGTACTTC.

The rearrangement joins TRBV5-1 to TRBJ2-4; the D gene is possibly TRBD1 (6 bases). V dropped 4 bases and J dropped 3 bases, with 14 bases sitting between them. Germline CDR1 and CDR2: SGHRS and YFSETQ. The CDR3 has 15 residues. CDR3 sequence: CASSQGQPGKNIQYF. CDR3 nucleotides: TGCGCCAGCAGCCAAGGACAGCCCGGCAAAAACATTCAGTACTTC. Full variable domain (rest looked up from reference TRBV5-1 and TRBJ2-4): KAGVTQTPRYLIKTRGQQVTLSCSPISGHRSVSWYQQTPGQGLQFLFEYFSETQRNKGNFPGRFSGRQFSNSRSEMNVSTLELGDSALYLCASSQGQPGKNIQYFGAGTRLSVL.

This chain connects TRBV5-6 to TRBJ1-2; 7 bases are a match to TRBD1. Trimming cost V 2 bases and J 4 bases; bases outside gene matches: 11. This CDR3 has 16 residues. Germline CDR1 and CDR2: SGHDT and YYEEEE. For the CDR3, the DNA is TGTGCCAGCAGCTTCGGACAGGTTTCAGGGAGCTATGGCTACACCTTC. It specifies CASSFGQVSGSYGYTF. The variable domain in full, with the rest retrieved from reference TRBV5-6 and TRBJ1-2, is DAGVTQSPTHLIKTRGQQVTLRCSPKSGHDTVSWYQQALGQGPQFIFQYYEEEERQRGNFPDRFSGHQFPNYSSELNVNALLLGDSALYLCASSFGQVSGSYGYTFGSGTRLTVV.

The J gene is TRBJ1-1, the V gene TRBV19, with 7 bases that match TRBD1. V gave up 10 bases and J gave up 4 bases; unmatched junction bases: 9. The CDR3 loop spans 13 amino acids. Germline-derived CDR1 and CDR2 are LNHDA and SQIVND (reference sequence). DNA of the CDR3: TGTGCCACAGACAGGGTAGGTGGCACTGAAGCTTTCTTT. It yields the protein CATDRVGGTEAFF.

This clone occurred a few times. V usage is TRBV6-6 and J usage is TRBJ1-3, with no clear D. This CDR3 is built from 16 residues. Germline V gives CDR1 MNHNY, CDR2 SVGAGI (reference sequence). V was pared by 8 bases and J by 2 bases, with 19 bases between. The CDR3, as DNA: TGTGCCAGCCTTTTAGGACTATCCGGGGCTGGAAACACCATATATTTT. Encoded protein: CASLLGLSGAGNTIYF.

The V and J genes are TRBV16 and TRBJ1-1, with TRBD1 matching 9 bases. With V trimmed by 5 bases and J by 4 bases, 14 bases remained unmatched. Germline values: CDR1 KGHSY, CDR2 FQNENV. This CDR3 is 17 amino acids long. The CDR3: CASSSRTGEARSTEAFF. The CDR3 coding sequence is TGTGCCAGCAGCTCTAGGACAGGGGAGGCTAGGAGCACTGAAGCTTTCTTT.